This entry lists 11 T cell receptor beta chains sequenced from one sample in a study of blood T cell repertoires in COVID-19. Produced via immunoSEQ multiplex PCR; TCRdb's table is partial and in-frame only. Of approximately 100,000 clones in the sample, about 88% were seen once. Sequencing was done on a sample of peripheral blood. The origin of the receptors is a woman in her sixties or seventies with acute or convalescent COVID-19.

V usage is TRBV7-2 and J usage is TRBJ1-6; no reliable D call. The CDR3 covers 12 residues. Trimming shortened V by 2 bases and J by 7 bases, and 3 bases separated the two germline ends. Germline lookup yields CDR1 SGHTA and CDR2 FQGNSA. The CDR3 reads CASSLRNSPLHF. CDR3 bases: TGTGCCAGCAGCTTACGGAATTCACCCCTCCACTTT.

This clone was seen only a few times. The gene calls are TRBV20-1 and TRBJ2-2, with 9 bases aligning to TRBD2. This CDR3 has 15 amino acids. Germline V gene lookup returns CDR1 DFQATT and CDR2 SNEGSKA (reference sequence). V lost 3 bases to trimming and J lost 7 bases; unmatched junction nucleotides: 9. The CDR3 spells CSASRATSGSGELFF. The CDR3 DNA reads TGCAGTGCTAGTCGTGCGACTAGCGGTAGCGGGGAGCTGTTTTTT.

This chain connects TRBV10-3 to TRBJ1-3; D is possibly TRBD1 (5 bases). Germline lookup yields CDR1 ENHRY and CDR2 SYGVKD. This CDR3 is 15 amino acids long. V lost 0 bases and J 0 bases, leaving 6 bases between the germline ends. The CDR3: CAISESGGSGNTIYF. The CDR3 DNA is TGTGCCATCAGTGAGTCGGGGGGCTCTGGAAACACCATATATTTT.

The J gene is TRBJ2-1, the V gene TRBV30; TRBD2 is a possible D gene (5 bases). V shed 3 bases and J shed 1 base, with 7 bases lying between them. Per the germline V gene, CDR1 is GTSNPN and CDR2 is SVGIG (reference sequence). This CDR3 comprises 13 residues. The CDR3 reads CAWRPGSYNEQFF. The CDR3 bases are TGTGCCTGGAGGCCGGGATCCTACAATGAGCAGTTCTTC. Complete variable domain (other parts from reference TRBV30 and TRBJ2-1): SQTIHQWPATLVQPVGSPLSLECTVEGTSNPNLYWYRQAAGRGLQLLFYSVGIGQISSEVPQNLSASRPQDRQFILSSKKLLLSDSGFYLCAWRPGSYNEQFFGPGTRLTVL.

This clone was found once. The chain is built from TRBV11-2 and TRBJ2-3, with D possibly matching TRBD1 (6 bases). This CDR3 has 15 amino acids. V gave up 5 bases and J gave up 0 bases, with 12 bases separating them. The germline V gene encodes CDR1 SGHAT and CDR2 FQNNGV. The CDR3 loop is CASSPRTVSTDTQYF. The CDR3 nucleotides read TGTGCCAGCAGCCCCAGGACAGTGAGCACAGATACGCAGTATTTT.

The chain combines TRBV18 with TRBJ2-1; 10 bases fit TRBD1. The junction had 6 bases not matched to a gene; V was cut back by 9 bases and J by 4 bases. CDR1 is KGHSH, CDR2 LQKENI, per germline. This CDR3 spans 14 amino acids. CDR3 DNA: TGTGCCAGTCACCGGGACAGGGGTTACAATGAGCAGTTCTTC. It specifies CASHRDRGYNEQFF. Drawing the rest from reference TRBV18 and TRBJ2-1, the complete variable domain is NAGVMQNPRHLVRRRGQEARLRCSPMKGHSHVYWYRQLPEEGLKFMVYLQKENIIDESGMPKERFSAEFPKEGPSILRIQQVVRGDSAAYFCASHRDRGYNEQFFGPGTRLTVL.

The chain carries TRBV2 and TRBJ1-2, with a tentative D call TRBD1 (5 bases). The V and J ends lost 5 bases and 2 bases respectively, with 15 bases between them. The CDR3 is 15 residues long. Germline V gives CDR1 SNHLY, CDR2 FYNNEI. Here the CDR3 DNA reads TGTGCCAGCAGTTTGATAGTCGGGGGGAACTATGGCTACACCTTC. As protein: CASSLIVGGNYGYTF. The whole variable domain, remainder taken from reference TRBV2 and TRBJ1-2, is EPEVTQTPSHQVTQMGQEVILRCVPISNHLYFYWYRQILGQKVEFLVSFYNNEISEKSEIFDDQFSVERPDGSNFTLKIRSTKLEDSAMYFCASSLIVGGNYGYTFGSGTRLTVV.

The gene calls are TRBV3-1 (or the pseudogene TRBV3-2) and TRBJ1-6, with D hard to call. CDR1 and CDR2 from the germline V gene are LGHDT and YNNKEL (reference sequence). V was trimmed by 1 base and J by 7 bases, leaving 8 bases between them. This CDR3 is 14 amino acids long. CDR3 residues: CASSQVDFNSPLHF. In DNA, the CDR3 is TGTGCCAGCAGCCAAGTGGACTTCAATTCACCCCTCCACTTT.

This chain links TRBV2 with TRBJ1-1; tentative D call: TRBD1 (6 bases). CDR3 length: 12 amino acids. The V end lost 2 bases, the J end lost 11 bases, and 12 bases lay between the germline ends. Germline loops: CDR1 SNHLY, CDR2 FYNNEI. The CDR3 coding sequence is TGTGCCAGCAGTGAACGGGGGGCCAGCGCTTTCTTT. Translating it yields CASSERGASAFF.

The V call is TRBV2, the J call TRBJ2-7; D call uncertain. Per the germline V gene, CDR1 is SNHLY and CDR2 is FYNNEI. The CDR3 consists of 14 residues. V was cut by 8 bases and J by 0 bases, with 14 bases left in between. The CDR3 DNA follows: TGTGCCAGCGGCGAACAGCAATACTCCTACGAGCAGTACTTC. Encoded protein: CASGEQQYSYEQYF. The full variable domain, completed using reference TRBV2 and TRBJ2-7, is EPEVTQTPSHQVTQMGQEVILRCVPISNHLYFYWYRQILGQKVEFLVSFYNNEISEKSEIFDDQFSVERPDGSNFTLKIRSTKLEDSAMYFCASGEQQYSYEQYFGPGTRLTVT.

The chain employs TRBV7-2 and TRBJ1-2; 9 bases are shared with TRBD1. In germline, CDR1 is SGHTA, CDR2 FQGNSA. The length of the CDR3 is 15 residues. After removal of 5 bases from V and 5 bases from J, the junction contained 9 bases not matched to a gene. CDR3 sequence reads: CASSPRTGAEYGYTF. The DNA for the CDR3 is TGTGCCAGCAGCCCTCGGACAGGGGCGGAGTATGGCTACACCTTC.